What follows is one T cell receptor beta chain and its context. The ends were cut back, 4 bases at V and 2 bases at J, with 6 bases in the middle. The CDR3 is 13 amino acids. The germline V gene has CDR1 KGHSH and CDR2 LQKENI. Profiled with immunoSEQ multiplex PCR; TCRdb holds only in-frame clones, not every one. The sample shows 2 million to 3 million clones, approximately 94% of them seen only once. These data originate in a study of shared clonotypes between healthy human individuals. The sequenced sample consisted of naive CD4+ T cells sorted from blood. Subset: CD45RA+ positively selected. The TCR originated in a man younger than 30 in good health. The rearrangement uses TRBV18 and TRBJ1-3, with D possibly being TRBD1 (5 bases). CDR3 bases: TGTGCCAGCTCACAGGGACCTGGAAACACCATATATTTT. The encoded protein is CASSQGPGNTIYF.